The 8 T cell receptor beta chains reported below all come from one sample, sequenced in a study of graft-versus-host responses after intestinal transplantation. Using immunoSEQ multiplex PCR, the repertoire was profiled, and TCRdb retains in-frame clones only, with some absent. The repertoire holds under 140,000 clones, with around 93% as singletons. Antigens of these TCRs are unknown. Specimen: unstimulated CD8+ T cells sorted from spleen or lymph node cells, collected before intestinal transplant. These TCRs come from a human donor who received an intestinal transplant.

V gene TRBV28 combines with J gene TRBJ1-5; possibly TRBD1 for D (6 bases). Germline V CDR1 and CDR2: MDHEN, SYDVKM. V was cut by 3 bases and J by 4 bases, with 10 bases left in between. This CDR3 is built from 14 residues. This CDR3 reads CASSFRTVNQPQHF. CDR3 nucleotide sequence: TGTGCCAGCAGTTTTCGGACAGTAAATCAGCCCCAGCATTTT.

V gene TRBV19 combines with J gene TRBJ1-1; tentative D call: TRBD1 (5 bases). The CDR3 has 13 amino acids. V was trimmed by 7 bases and J by 4 bases, leaving 13 bases between them. Germline V gene sequence: CDR1 LNHDA, CDR2 SQIVND (reference sequence). CDR3 nucleotide sequence: TGTGCCAGTACCTTTTGGGGGGGCACTGAAGCTTTCTTT. Translation: CASTFWGGTEAFF.

The gene calls are TRBV30 and TRBJ1-2; TRBD1 agrees at 7 bases. The CDR3 extends over 14 amino acids. The J segment lost 4 bases and the V segment lost 2 bases, leaving 7 bases of the junction unmatched. CDR1 and CDR2 (germline): GTSNPN, SVGIG (reference sequence). The CDR3 protein is CAWSITGVGYGYTF. The CDR3 DNA sequence: TGTGCCTGGAGTATAACAGGGGTGGGCTATGGCTACACCTTC.

The J gene is TRBJ2-1, the V gene TRBV30; D perhaps matches TRBD2 (6 bases). Germline values: CDR1 GTSNPN, CDR2 SVGIG (reference sequence). Trimming pared 7 bases from V and 1 base from J, leaving 23 bases between. The CDR3 is made up of 17 amino acids. The CDR3 DNA reads TGTGCCTTCGGGAGCACCAAACCCCTCTCATCCTACAATGAGCAGTTCTTC. Protein product: CAFGSTKPLSSYNEQFF.

This rearrangement joins TRBV6-6 to TRBJ2-3; either TRBD1 or TRBD2 may supply D (5 bases each). Germline V CDR1 and CDR2: MNHNY, SVGAGI (reference sequence). CDR3 length: 14 residues. Trimming stripped 7 bases from V and 3 bases from J, with 14 bases between. Here the CDR3 DNA reads TGTGCCAGCAATACCGGGACCGTAACAGATACGCAGTATTTT. It specifies CASNTGTVTDTQYF.

The chain uses TRBV9 and TRBJ2-1; TRBD2 is a possible D gene (7 bases). The V and J ends lost 4 bases and 8 bases respectively, with 13 bases between them. CDR1 and CDR2 (germline): SGDLS, YYNGEE. There are 13 residues in the CDR3. The CDR3 DNA follows: TGTGCCAGCAGCCTGGGGGGGGCAGATGAGCAGTTCTTC. It encodes CASSLGGADEQFF. The full variable domain, rest sourced from reference TRBV9 and TRBJ2-1, is DSGVTQTPKHLITATGQRVTLRCSPRSGDLSVYWYQQSLDQGLQFLIQYYNGEERAKGNILERFSAQQFPDLHSELNLSSLELGDSALYFCASSLGGADEQFFGPGTRLTVL.

V and J are TRBV19 and TRBJ1-5; no definite D call. V was trimmed by 1 base and J by 4 bases, leaving 8 bases between them. The CDR3 spans 14 residues. In germline, CDR1 is LNHDA, CDR2 SQIVND (reference sequence). The CDR3 reads CASSIGGDNQPQHF. The CDR3 coding sequence is TGTGCCAGTAGTATAGGCGGGGATAATCAGCCCCAGCATTTT.

This chain uses TRBV5-4 with TRBJ1-2, with 10 bases lining up with TRBD1. V was clipped by 1 base and J by 5 bases; unmatched bases: 2. Germline CDR1 is SGHNT and CDR2 is YYREEE (reference sequence). The CDR3 has 14 amino acids. The CDR3 protein is CASSLRGQGYGYTF. The CDR3 DNA is TGTGCCAGCAGCTTGAGGGGACAGGGGTATGGCTACACCTTC.